Following are 15 T cell receptor beta chains from one sample sequenced in a study of shared clonotypes between healthy human individuals. Using immunoSEQ multiplex PCR, the repertoire was profiled, and TCRdb retains in-frame clones only, with some absent. The profile shows 1.6 million or so clones, around 97% of them singletons. Sequencing was performed on naive CD4+ T cells sorted from blood. Subset here: CD45RA+ positively selected. The receptors originated from a man aged 30-40 years in good health.

The rearrangement uses TRBV6-8 and TRBJ2-5, with D possibly being TRBD1 (5 bases). Germline CDR1 and CDR2: MNHGY and SAAAGT. The CDR3 has 12 residues. Trimming took off 8 bases at V and 6 bases at J, with 13 bases between the two ends. The CDR3 region is CASPPGPKTQYF. The CDR3 region has the DNA TGTGCCAGCCCCCCAGGGCCGAAGACCCAGTACTTC.

This clone was observed once. The chain combines TRBV9 with TRBJ2-3; unclear D gene. CDR1 SGDLS and CDR2 YYNGEE come from the germline V gene. Trimming stripped 4 bases from V and 2 bases from J, with 11 bases between. The CDR3 runs 14 residues. The CDR3 DNA sequence: TGTGCCAGCAGCTCAATAGCCGCCACAGATACGCAGTATTTT. This codes for CASSSIAATDTQYF.

V gene TRBV5-1 combines with J gene TRBJ2-3; the D gene could be TRBD1 or TRBD2 (5 bases each). Trimming took 7 bases from V and 1 from J, leaving 13 bases between them. The CDR3 length is 14 residues. Germline CDR1 and CDR2: SGHRS and YFSETQ. This CDR3 is CASQGPGGTDTQYF. For the CDR3, the DNA is TGCGCCAGCCAGGGACCCGGTGGCACAGATACGCAGTATTTT.

This clone was seen just once. In the same sample, other DNA sequences code for this CDR3. V gene TRBV6-5 combines with J gene TRBJ2-7; 7 nucleotides match TRBD1. With 5 bases clipped from V and 0 bases from J, the junction kept 4 bases outside the gene matches. Looked up from germline, CDR1 is MNHEY and CDR2 is SVGAGI. The CDR3 has 14 amino acids. The CDR3 reads CASSGTASSYEQYF. In nucleotides, the CDR3 is TGTGCCAGCAGTGGGACAGCGAGCTCCTACGAGCAGTACTTC.

The V gene is TRBV7-9, the J gene TRBJ2-1; TRBD2 agrees at 7 bases. Germline V gene sequence: CDR1 SEHNR, CDR2 FQNEAQ (reference sequence). The CDR3 sequence is 17 residues long. Trimming cost V 1 base and J 5 bases; bases outside gene matches: 11. The CDR3 loop reads CASSLVILALTHNEQFF. CDR3 coding DNA: TGTGCCAGCAGCTTAGTGATACTAGCGCTCACCCACAATGAGCAGTTCTTC.

This rearrangement joins TRBV6-4 to TRBJ2-5; no definite D call. The CDR3 sequence is 13 residues long. Per germline, CDR1 MRHNA and CDR2 SNTAGT. Trimming stripped 6 bases from V and 1 base from J, with 9 bases between. The CDR3 bases are TGTGCCAGCAGAGACGTAATCCAAGAGACCCAGTACTTC. It encodes CASRDVIQETQYF.

J is TRBJ2-1 and V is TRBV6-1, with TRBD2 as a possible D gene (6 bases). This CDR3 has 15 residues. The germline gives CDR1 MNHNS, CDR2 SASEGT. Trimming stripped 5 bases from V and 2 bases from J, with 13 bases between. CDR3 nucleotides: TGTGCCAGCAGTTCCTTGCGGGATGCCTACAATGAGCAGTTCTTC. Protein sequence: CASSSLRDAYNEQFF.

V is TRBV19 and J is TRBJ2-1; a weak D match, TRBD1 (6 bases). Trimming shortened V by 3 bases and J by 10 bases, and 16 bases separated the two germline ends. In germline, CDR1 is LNHDA, CDR2 SQIVND (reference sequence). The CDR3 is 14 residues long. The chain's CDR3 is CASSMGAGLMEQFF. CDR3 sequence (DNA): TGTGCCAGTAGTATGGGGGCAGGGTTAATGGAGCAGTTCTTC.

This chain connects TRBV6-1 to TRBJ1-3; D possibly corresponds to TRBD1 (5 bases). CDR3 length: 15 residues. Germline V lookup: CDR1 MNHNS, CDR2 SASEGT. V shed 1 base and J shed 4 bases, with 11 bases lying between them. The CDR3 region has the DNA TGTGCCAGCAGTGAAGGTTCTGGGGGGGGAAACACCATATATTTT. It yields the protein CASSEGSGGGNTIYF.

For the CDR3, the DNA is TGCGCCAGCAGTCCGAGGGGAGCAGATACGCAGTATTTT. It translates to CASSPRGADTQYF. This chain links TRBV10-1 with TRBJ2-3; TRBD1 or TRBD2 may be the D gene (5 bases each). The CDR3 sequence is 13 residues long. The V end was cut by 5 bases, the J end by 4 bases, with 10 bases between. Germline V gene sequence: CDR1 WNHNN, CDR2 SYGVQD (reference sequence).

The chain combines TRBV7-3 with TRBJ2-2, with D possibly TRBD2 on 6 matching bases. Trimming shortened V by 1 base and J by 5 bases, and 11 bases separated the two germline ends. The CDR3 contains 15 residues. Germline lookup yields CDR1 SGHTA and CDR2 FQGTGA. CDR3 loop: CASSLIGSGTGELFF. Here the CDR3 DNA reads TGTGCCAGCAGCTTAATCGGGAGCGGAACCGGGGAGCTGTTTTTT.

This chain connects TRBV9 to TRBJ1-3; D is unclear. The germline V gene encodes CDR1 SGDLS and CDR2 YYNGEE. There are 17 residues in the CDR3. The V gene lost 0 bases and the J gene lost 0 bases, with 13 bases spanning the gap. This CDR3 reads CASSVGVEIYSGNTIYF. CDR3 sequence (DNA): TGTGCCAGCAGCGTAGGGGTTGAGATTTACTCTGGAAACACCATATATTTT. Full variable domain (missing parts from reference TRBV9 and TRBJ1-3): DSGVTQTPKHLITATGQRVTLRCSPRSGDLSVYWYQQSLDQGLQFLIQYYNGEERAKGNILERFSAQQFPDLHSELNLSSLELGDSALYFCASSVGVEIYSGNTIYFGEGSWLTVV.

The chain employs TRBV9 and TRBJ2-2; 8 nucleotides agree with TRBD1. Unmatched junction bases numbered 14, after V lost 0 bases and J lost 4 bases. This CDR3 region has 19 residues. The germline CDR1 and CDR2 sequences are SGDLS and YYNGEE. CDR3 DNA: TGTGCCAGCAGCGTAGCGGCGTCAGGGGGCCTGAGGGGCACCGGGGAGCTGTTTTTT. Amino acid sequence: CASSVAASGGLRGTGELFF.

The count of this clone is one. The genes are TRBV11-2 and TRBJ2-1; D remains ambiguous. Germline loops: CDR1 SGHAT, CDR2 FQNNGV. CDR3 length equals 13 residues. V lost 5 bases and J 11 bases, leaving 16 bases between the germline ends. The CDR3 bases are TGTGCCAGCAGCCTTACTTCACGTGGCAAGCAGTTCTTC. Protein product: CASSLTSRGKQFF.

The chain is built from TRBV7-8 and TRBJ1-2, with D perhaps TRBD1 (5 bases). Per the germline V gene, CDR1 is SGHVS and CDR2 is FQNEAQ. The V end was cut by 4 bases, the J end by 5 bases, with 11 bases between. The length of the CDR3 is 13 residues. CDR3 sequence: CASSYPGPYGYTF. The DNA of the CDR3 is TGTGCCAGCAGCTACCCGGGACCTTATGGCTACACCTTC.